The clone carrying this TCR beta chain was seen a handful of times. The antigen is not known. The sample is drawn from a study of T cell repertoires in cytomegalovirus infection. Looking at the study overall: Public TCR beta signatures were indicative of both CMV infection and a matching HLA type. Findings of the study overall: HLA-C-restricted CMV-specific TCR beta clonotypes prevailed in the ex vivo response.

Using its own MiXCR run on the reads, TCRdb lists one record per CDR3 protein. The sample carries 680,000 or so distinct CDR3 sequences, 35% recorded once. In germline, CDR1 is LGHDT, CDR2 YNNKEL (reference sequence). The CDR3 extends over 16 amino acids. Unmatched junction bases numbered 8, after V lost 0 bases and J lost 5 bases. The rearrangement links TRBV3-1 to TRBJ2-5; the match to TRBD2 covers 8 bases. The sample consisted of PBMCs. The TCR comes from a human donor in good health (CMV status not recorded). Some clones in this sample may be carry-over from other donors' samples. CDR3: CASSQDLAGAGETQYF. The CDR3 DNA reads as TGTGCCAGCAGCCAAGATCTAGCGGGTGCGGGGGAGACCCAGTACTTC.